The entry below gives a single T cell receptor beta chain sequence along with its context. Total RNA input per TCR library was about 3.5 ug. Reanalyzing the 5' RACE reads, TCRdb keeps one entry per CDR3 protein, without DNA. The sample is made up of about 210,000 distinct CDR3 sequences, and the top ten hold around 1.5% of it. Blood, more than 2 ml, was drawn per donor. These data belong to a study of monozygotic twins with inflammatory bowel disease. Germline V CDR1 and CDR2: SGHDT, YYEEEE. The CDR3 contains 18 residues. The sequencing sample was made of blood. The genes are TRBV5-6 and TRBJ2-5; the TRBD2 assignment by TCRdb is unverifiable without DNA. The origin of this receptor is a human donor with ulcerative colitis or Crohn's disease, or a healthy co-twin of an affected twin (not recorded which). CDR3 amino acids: CASSLGHGGPSPQETQYF.